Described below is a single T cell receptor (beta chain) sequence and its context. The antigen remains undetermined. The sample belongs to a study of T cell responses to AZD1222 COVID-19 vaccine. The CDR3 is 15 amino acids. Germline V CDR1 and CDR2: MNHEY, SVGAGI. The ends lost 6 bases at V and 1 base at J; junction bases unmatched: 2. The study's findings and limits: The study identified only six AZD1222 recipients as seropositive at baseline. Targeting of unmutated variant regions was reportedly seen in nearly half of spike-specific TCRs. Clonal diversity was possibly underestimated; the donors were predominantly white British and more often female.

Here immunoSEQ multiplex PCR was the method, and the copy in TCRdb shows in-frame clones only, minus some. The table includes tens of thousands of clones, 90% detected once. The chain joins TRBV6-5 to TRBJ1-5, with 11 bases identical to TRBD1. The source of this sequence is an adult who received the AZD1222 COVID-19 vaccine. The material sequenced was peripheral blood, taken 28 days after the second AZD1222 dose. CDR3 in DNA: TGTGCCAGCAGGAGGGACAGGGGGAGCAATCAGCCCCAGCATTTT. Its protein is CASRRDRGSNQPQHF.